This T cell receptor beta chain comes out of a study of T cells in narcolepsy. Study overall: Enrolled donors included narcolepsy type 1 or type 2 patients and healthy controls.

TCRdb keeps only in-frame clones here, not all; method: immunoSEQ multiplex PCR. In the table there are approximately 30,000 clones, under 90% of which are singletons. A word on this clone: Its cognate antigen is unknown.

Study results and caveats: Blood of same and different patients, but not healthy controls, reportedly held recurring autoreactive clonotypes.

The germline gives CDR1 SNHLY, CDR2 FYNNEI. Deletions cut 6 bases from V and 7 bases from J, with 18 bases between. This CDR3 is 14 amino acids long. The receptor comes from a human donor with narcolepsy. The source material was CD45RA- memory CD4+ T cells from PBMCs. The genes are TRBV2 and TRBJ1-2, with D tentatively TRBD1 (5 bases). CDR3 nucleotides: TGTGCCAGCAGCGCCGGGGCCCCGGGCGGTGGCTACACCTTC. Its translation is CASSAGAPGGGYTF.